These T cell receptor beta chains were read from a single sample in a study of blood T cell repertoires in COVID-19. Profiling relied on immunoSEQ multiplex PCR, and the TCRdb table lists in-frame clones only, not all of them. The sample records some 150,000 clones, around 83% being singletons. Sequencing was performed on peripheral blood. These receptors all come from a woman aged 50 to 60 in a cohort sampled during active or convalescent COVID-19. Each CDR3 is given with its conserved first and last residue. Fields, in order: V gene, D gene, J gene, clone size, CDR3 protein, CDR3 DNA. D genes are given only for firm matches. Size is stated for part of the rows, as once, few or many counts, or as a class when the clone is expanded.

TRBV19	TRBD2	TRBJ2-3	-	CASSKTSGGKHSTDTQYF	TGTGCCAGTAGTAAGACTAGCGGGGGGAAACATAGCACAGATACGCAGTATTTT
TRBV2	-	TRBJ2-5	-	CASSEALGGRETQYF	TGTGCCAGCAGTGAAGCGCTTGGGGGCCGAGAGACCCAGTACTTC
TRBV7-3	-	TRBJ2-1	-	CASSSVGGAYNEQFF	TGTGCCAGCAGCTCAGTAGGGGGGGCCTACAATGAGCAGTTCTTC
TRBV13	TRBD2	TRBJ2-3	-	CASSLALAGGQVFLDTQYF	TGTGCCAGCAGCTTAGCTCTAGCGGGGGGGCAAGTATTTTTGGATACGCAGTATTTT
TRBV3-1/TRBV3-2	-	TRBJ1-4	few	CASSLWQTNEKLFF	TGTGCCAGCAGTCTCTGGCAAACTAATGAAAAACTGTTTTTT
TRBV9	-	TRBJ1-5	-	CASSATPGGDSAILPQHF	TGTGCCAGCAGCGCCACACCCGGGGGAGACAGTGCCATCTTGCCCCAGCATTTT
TRBV12-3/TRBV12-4	-	TRBJ2-1	once	CASSFSGRLRFF	TGTGCCAGCAGTTTTTCCGGAAGACTTAGGTTCTTC
TRBV30	-	TRBJ1-4	-	CAWESRGSEKLFF	TGTGCCTGGGAGAGCCGGGGTTCTGAAAAACTGTTTTTT
TRBV12-3/TRBV12-4	TRBD1	TRBJ1-2	once	CASSLGQGGERTF	TGTGCCAGCAGTCTGGGACAGGGAGGAGAGAGGACCTTC
TRBV2	-	TRBJ1-2	-	CASSETGNYGYTF	TGTGCCAGCAGTGAAACAGGGAACTATGGCTACACCTTC
TRBV7-2	TRBD1	TRBJ1-2	-	CASSPYTGGHGYTF	TGTGCCAGCAGCCCTTATACAGGGGGTCATGGCTACACCTTC
TRBV6-5	-	TRBJ2-3	-	CASRDTGSDTQYF	TGTGCCAGCAGAGATACAGGGTCCGATACGCAGTATTTT
TRBV6-1	TRBD2	TRBJ2-1	-	CASSEFPTGGKLSEQFF	TGTGCCAGCAGTGAATTCCCCACCGGGGGGAAGTTGAGTGAGCAGTTCTTC
TRBV30	-	TRBJ1-3	-	CAWSASYRISRSGNTIYF	TGTGCCTGGAGTGCGTCCTACAGGATTTCCCGCTCTGGAAACACCATATATTTT
TRBV10-1	TRBD1	TRBJ1-5	once	CASKVSIPGTGSFSSNQPQHF	TGCGCCAGCAAGGTTTCGATCCCCGGGACAGGCTCTTTTTCTAGCAATCAGCCCCAGCATTTT
TRBV7-2	TRBD2	TRBJ2-2	many	CASSYTLAGAGAGELFF	TGTGCCAGCAGCTATACACTAGCGGGGGCCGGGGCCGGGGAGCTGTTTTTT
TRBV5-1	-	TRBJ1-2	-	CASSLDPDYGYTF	TGCGCCAGCAGCTTGGACCCGGACTATGGCTACACCTTC
TRBV15	-	TRBJ2-1	once	CATSRAGSYNEQFF	TGTGCCACCAGCAGAGCGGGTTCCTACAATGAGCAGTTCTTC
TRBV19	-	TRBJ1-5	once	CASSIGQSGDQPQHF	TGTGCCAGTAGTATTGGACAGTCCGGGGATCAGCCCCAGCATTTT
TRBV6-5	-	TRBJ1-2	-	CASSYGGASPYGYTF	TGTGCCAGCAGTTATGGGGGCGCGAGTCCCTATGGCTACACCTTC